The rows below give T cell receptor beta chains drawn from one sample of a study of T cells in localized non-small cell lung cancer. Assay used: immunoSEQ multiplex PCR; TCRdb lists only in-frame clones, some missing. The table lists 50,000 or so clones, roughly four fifths of them singletons, with just under 20% in the top ten. The sequenced sample was peripheral blood, obtained before any cancer treatment. These receptors all stem from an older female donor with stage II squamous cell lung carcinoma. Each CDR3 is given with its conserved first and last residue. The D gene is left open where the match is weak. Only part of the rows carry a size: once, few, many, or a class if the clone is expanded.

>TRBV7-7|TRBJ2-5|NA|TRBD2|17
TGTGCCAGCAGCTTAGGACCGCCTGGCGGGGGGGCTGAGACCCAGTACTTC
CASSLGPPGGGAETQYF
>TRBV11-2|TRBJ2-7|NA|TRBD2|15
TGTGCCAGCAGCTTACTCGATTGGGGGGGGAGCGAGCAGTACTTC
CASSLLDWGGSEQYF
>TRBV13|TRBJ1-4|NA|TRBD1|17
TGTGCCAGCAGCCAAAACCGGGACAGGGGGCACGATGAAAAACTGTTTTTT
CASSQNRDRGHDEKLFF
>TRBV2|TRBJ2-1|NA|NA|13
TGTGCCAGCCGGGACTCACTGTACAATGAGCAGTTCTTC
CASRDSLYNEQFF
>TRBV30|TRBJ1-1|NA|NA|12
TGTGCCTGGAGTATGGGTGAAACTGAAGCTTTCTTT
CAWSMGETEAFF
>TRBV18|TRBJ1-1|NA|NA|13
TGTGCCAGCTCACTGCAGGCCAACACTGAAGCTTTCTTT
CASSLQANTEAFF
>TRBV4-2|TRBJ1-2|NA|TRBD1|15
TGTGCCAGCAGCCAAGATACACAGGGGGCCTATGGCTACACCTTC
CASSQDTQGAYGYTF
>TRBV7-9|TRBJ2-2|NA|NA|13
TGTGCCCCCGACAGACCGAACACCGGGGAGCTGTTTTTT
CAPDRPNTGELFF
>TRBV9|TRBJ1-2|NA|NA|16
TGTGCCAGCAGCGTAGGACCCCTAGATTCAAATTATGGCTACACCTTC
CASSVGPLDSNYGYTF
>TRBV6-5|TRBJ1-1|NA|NA|14
TGTGCCAGCAGTTACCGAGGGGCGGTCACTGAAGCTTTCTTT
CASSYRGAVTEAFF
>TRBV5-1|TRBJ2-3|NA|TRBD1|14
TGCGCCAGCAGTTTACAGGGGGCATCAGATACGCAGTATTTT
CASSLQGASDTQYF
>TRBV18|TRBJ1-1|NA|TRBD1|14
TGTGCCAGCTCACTACGGGACAGGGACACTGAAGCTTTCTTT
CASSLRDRDTEAFF
>TRBV4-2|TRBJ1-1|NA|NA|13
TGTGCCAGCAGCCGGGATGAGAACACTGAAGCTTTCTTT
CASSRDENTEAFF
>TRBV9|TRBJ2-3|NA|TRBD2|16
TGTGCCAGCAGCGTAGAAGCGGGGGCCTCCACAGATACGCAGTATTTT
CASSVEAGASTDTQYF
>TRBV5-1|TRBJ2-3|NA|NA|17
TGCGCCAGCAGCCCTCTAGCCACTTCCCTTAGCACAGATACGCAGTATTTT
CASSPLATSLSTDTQYF
>TRBV7-9|TRBJ2-7|NA|TRBD1|12
TGTGCCAGCAGCTTAGGGCCACAGGGGACGTACTTC
CASSLGPQGTYF
>TRBV9|TRBJ2-7|NA|TRBD2|20
TGTGCCAGCAGCGTAGAGTCCGGGACTAGCGGGGGGGTCGGCACCTACGAGCAGTACTTC
CASSVESGTSGGVGTYEQYF
>TRBV27|TRBJ2-3|once|TRBD2|14
TGTGCCAGCAGACCGGGACTAGACACAGATACGCAGTATTTT
CASRPGLDTDTQYF
>TRBV7-8|TRBJ2-7|NA|TRBD1|16
TGTGCCAGCAGCTTGGCCGGGACAGTAACCTCCTACGAGCAGTACTTC
CASSLAGTVTSYEQYF
>TRBV28|TRBJ2-3|NA|TRBD2|17
TGTGCCAGCAGTTTATCTTTAGCGGGTTCTAGCACAGATACGCAGTATTTT
CASSLSLAGSSTDTQYF